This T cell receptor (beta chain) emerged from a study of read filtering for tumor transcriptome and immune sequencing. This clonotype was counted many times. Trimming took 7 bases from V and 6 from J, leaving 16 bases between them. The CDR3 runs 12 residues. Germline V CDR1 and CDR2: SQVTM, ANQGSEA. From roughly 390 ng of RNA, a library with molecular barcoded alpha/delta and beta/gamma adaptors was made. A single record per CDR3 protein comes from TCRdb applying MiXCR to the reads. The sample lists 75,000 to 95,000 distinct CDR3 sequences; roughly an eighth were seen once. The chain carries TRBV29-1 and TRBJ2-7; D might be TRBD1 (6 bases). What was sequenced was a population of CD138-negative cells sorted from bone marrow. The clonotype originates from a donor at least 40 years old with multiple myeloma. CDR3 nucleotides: TGCAGCGCAAGGCCAGGGGTGGGCGAGCAGTACTTC. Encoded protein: CSARPGVGEQYF.